Shown below are 10 T cell receptor beta chains from a single sample sequenced in a study of OX40 agonist ivuxolimab in advanced cancers. The repertoire was sequenced with immunoSEQ multiplex PCR; TCRdb's copy has only in-frame clones and lacks some. Among tens of thousands of clones listed, 80% to 90% were seen once. The material was CD4+ or CD8+ T cells sorted from blood, obtained in a trial of the OX40 agonist ivuxolimab. These TCRs come from an adult with an advanced solid tumor such as melanoma, head and neck, liver or kidney cancer.

The chain joins TRBV2 to TRBJ2-1, with 8 bases fitting TRBD2. V lost 6 bases and J lost 8; bases outside the gene matches: 3. CDR1 is SNHLY and CDR2 is FYNNEI in the germline V gene. The CDR3 extends over 12 amino acids. CDR3 protein: CASSLAGHEQFF. The CDR3 DNA reads as TGTGCCAGCAGCCTAGCGGGTCATGAGCAGTTCTTC.

This clone has ten or more counts. Other DNA sequences in the same sample also yield this CDR3. The chain joins TRBV6-6 to TRBJ1-5, with a tentative D call TRBD1 (5 bases). Trimming pared 5 bases from V and 4 bases from J, leaving 12 bases between. CDR1 and CDR2 from the germline V gene are MNHNY and SVGAGI (reference sequence). This CDR3 is 14 amino acids long. CDR3 nucleotide sequence: TGTGCCAGCAGTCCCGGGACGGAAAATCAGCCCCAGCATTTT. Translation: CASSPGTENQPQHF.

The sample holds many counts of this clone. This chain connects TRBV9 to TRBJ2-5, with D possibly TRBD2 on 5 matching bases. The V gene lost 0 bases and the J gene lost 5 bases, with 14 bases spanning the gap. In germline, CDR1 is SGDLS, CDR2 YYNGEE. This CDR3 comprises 15 residues. The CDR3 DNA reads TGTGCCAGCAGCGTAGGATCGGGGATGCCGGAGACCCAGTACTTC. Translated, it gives CASSVGSGMPETQYF.

This clone was observed a single time. V usage is TRBV9 and J usage is TRBJ2-1; perhaps TRBD2 as D (6 bases). The V and J ends lost 7 bases and 0 bases respectively, with 14 bases between them. The germline V gene has CDR1 SGDLS and CDR2 YYNGEE. There are 15 residues in the CDR3. The CDR3 region is CASALGGSSYNEQFF. The CDR3, as DNA: TGTGCCAGCGCCCTCGGGGGTAGCTCCTACAATGAGCAGTTCTTC.

V is TRBV4-1 and J is TRBJ2-3; a weak D match, TRBD2 (5 bases). V was pared by 5 bases and J by 6 bases, with 18 bases between. This CDR3 has 15 amino acids. Germline CDR1 and CDR2: MGHRA and YSYEKL. CDR3 in amino acids: CASSGRIQSGDTQYF. CDR3 bases: TGCGCCAGCAGCGGGAGAATCCAAAGTGGGGATACGCAGTATTTT.

This clone was detected once. The gene calls are TRBV9 and TRBJ2-3; 11 nucleotides line up with TRBD2. Germline CDR1 and CDR2: SGDLS and YYNGEE. CDR3 length: 16 amino acids. With V trimmed by 3 bases and J by 3 bases, 6 bases remained unmatched. CDR3 coding DNA: TGTGCCAGCAGCGGTAGCGGGGGGGCTTTGACAGATACGCAGTATTTT. Amino acids: CASSGSGGALTDTQYF.

V gene TRBV25-1 combines with J gene TRBJ2-7, with 8 bases matching TRBD1. The CDR3 extends over 13 amino acids. Germline V lookup: CDR1 MGHDK, CDR2 SYGVNS. The V gene end was trimmed by 4 bases and the J gene end by 5 bases; junction bases not matched to a gene: 4. CDR3 region: CASSGQGTDEQYF. Here the CDR3 DNA reads TGTGCCAGCAGTGGACAGGGGACAGACGAGCAGTACTTC.

The V gene is TRBV7-9, the J gene TRBJ2-7; D tentatively fits TRBD1 or TRBD2 (5 bases each). Trimming removed 1 base from V and 3 bases from J, with 16 bases in between. Germline lookup yields CDR1 SEHNR and CDR2 FQNEAQ (reference sequence). The CDR3 is 16 amino acids. The CDR3 DNA reads as TGTGCCAGCAGCTTAGTCCCAGGGATCGAGGGCTACGAGCAGTACTTC. Translated, it gives CASSLVPGIEGYEQYF.

CDR3 in DNA: TGTGCCAGTAGTACCACAGGGTCCACTGAAGCTTTCTTT. Translating gives CASSTTGSTEAFF. V and J are TRBV19 and TRBJ1-1; D possibly corresponds to TRBD1 (6 bases). The CDR3 length is 13 residues. Trimming took off 4 bases at V and 4 bases at J, with 10 bases between the two ends. Germline values: CDR1 LNHDA, CDR2 SQIVND (reference sequence).

Worth noting for this clone: This specimen includes other DNA sequences encoding the same CDR3. This chain joins TRBV5-6 and TRBJ1-2; tentative D call: TRBD1 (6 bases). Between the trimmed V and J ends, which lost 2 bases and 13 bases, there was a span of 18 bases. Germline loops: CDR1 SGHDT, CDR2 YYEEEE. This CDR3 is 13 amino acids long. The CDR3 is CASSFEGVGGLTF. In nucleotides, the CDR3 is TGTGCCAGCAGCTTTGAAGGGGTAGGGGGGCTCACCTTC.